This record concerns one TCR beta chain sequence. Antigen specificity is unknown. The sample is drawn from a study of shared clonotypes between healthy human individuals. Study context: Donor composition was two women and a few men, aged 18 to 49. Regarding the study as a whole: Deeper or shallower sequencing was expected to change how clonotypes are shared among donors.

CDR1 and CDR2 (germline): SGDLS, YYNGEE. J lost 2 bases, V lost 0 bases, and 5 bases had no gene match. This CDR3 is built from 18 residues. The assay was immunoSEQ multiplex PCR, and TCRdb's table has in-frame clones only and misses some. Among some 1 million clones, about 75% were seen once, and the ten largest hold over 1.3%. Sequencing was performed on memory CD4+ T cells sorted from blood. Subset meaning: CD45RA-negative fraction. The V call is TRBV9, the J call TRBJ2-5; 15 bases map to TRBD2. The sequence was obtained from a young man in good health. As DNA, the CDR3 is TGTGCCAGCAGCGTAGCGGGAGGGACTAGCGGGAGGCAAGAGACCCAGTACTTC. It specifies CASSVAGGTSGRQETQYF. Complete variable domain (other parts from reference TRBV9 and TRBJ2-5): DSGVTQTPKHLITATGQRVTLRCSPRSGDLSVYWYQQSLDQGLQFLIQYYNGEERAKGNILERFSAQQFPDLHSELNLSSLELGDSALYFCASSVAGGTSGRQETQYFGPGTRLLVL.